The clone carrying this TCR beta chain was recorded a few times. Trimming removed 5 bases from V and 4 bases from J; junction bases left unmatched: 9. Germline V CDR1 and CDR2: SGHTA, FQGTGA. The CDR3 has 16 residues. The data belong to a study of blood T cell repertoires in COVID-19. The age range of participants was about 18 to 95 years, with residence in more than 20 US areas. The protocol was immunoSEQ multiplex PCR, while the TCRdb copy is restricted to in-frame clones and leaves out a portion. The sample contains around 250,000 clones, under 90% of which appear only once. V usage is TRBV7-3 and J usage is TRBJ2-1, with TRBD2 matching 9 bases. Sequencing input: PBMCs or T cells enriched from blood (not recorded which). This receptor was identified in a man aged 30-40 years with acute COVID-19. The CDR3 nucleotides read TGTGCCAGCAGCCCCCATTCTAGCGGGACATACAATGAGCAGTTCTTC. Amino acid sequence: CASSPHSSGTYNEQFF.